The rows below give T cell receptor beta chains drawn from one sample of a study of T cell changes during pregnancy in multiple sclerosis. Profiling relied on immunoSEQ multiplex PCR, and the TCRdb table lists in-frame clones only, not all of them. The table lists about 30,000 clones, more than 75% of them singletons, with 4% to 4.5% in the top ten. Source: peripheral blood, taken in the second trimester of pregnancy. All receptors come from a female donor in good health, enrolled as a control in a pregnancy study. Each CDR3 is given with its conserved first and last residue. A D gene is named only where the DNA matches it firmly. Part of the rows lack a size; the others show once, few, many or a class for expanded clones.

d_gene	abundance	v_gene	j_gene	CDR3aa	CDR3nt
TRBD1	once	TRBV5-1	TRBJ1-1	CASSSNRGGRQGEAFF	TGCGCCAGCAGCTCTAATCGGGGGGGGCGACAGGGTGAAGCTTTCTTT
TRBD2	-	TRBV7-2	TRBJ2-3	CASSAAGTSGPLGTDTQYF	TGTGCCAGCAGCGCCGCCGGGACTAGCGGGCCCCTCGGCACAGATACGCAGTATTTT
-	-	TRBV19	TRBJ2-7	CASSPNRAGEQYF	TGTGCCAGTAGTCCAAACAGGGCCGGCGAGCAGTACTTC
TRBD2	once	TRBV4-2	TRBJ2-5	CASSQDGGGGAVETQYF	TGTGCCAGCAGCCAAGATGGCGGCGGGGGGGCCGTAGAGACCCAGTACTTC
-	-	TRBV25-1	TRBJ2-5	CASTQDAGRQTQYF	TGTGCCAGCACCCAAGATGCGGGGAGACAGACCCAGTACTTC
-	-	TRBV5-1	TRBJ1-6	CASSLETQNSPLHF	TGCGCCAGCAGCTTGGAAACCCAGAATTCACCCCTCCACTTT
-	-	TRBV6-5	TRBJ2-7	CASTPGGVTYEQYF	TGTGCCAGCACCCCCGGCGGAGTTACCTACGAGCAGTACTTC
-	-	TRBV4-1	TRBJ2-7	CASSQDIRGRDYEQYF	TGCGCCAGCAGCCAAGATATCAGGGGCAGAGACTACGAGCAGTACTTC
TRBD2	-	TRBV10-3	TRBJ2-3	CAISESGGTSGSTDTQYF	TGTGCCATCAGTGAGTCGGGGGGGACTAGCGGGAGCACAGATACGCAGTATTTT
-	medium-sized	TRBV6-4	TRBJ2-2	CASSDLLSTDTGELFF	TGTGCCAGCAGTGACTTGTTATCTACCGACACCGGGGAGCTGTTTTTT
TRBD1	-	TRBV29-1	TRBJ1-2	CSVEGPRQGESNYGYTF	TGCAGCGTTGAAGGACCCCGACAGGGGGAGTCTAACTATGGCTACACCTTC
-	-	TRBV18	TRBJ2-3	CASSPTPTGLITDTQYF	TGTGCCAGCTCACCAACCCCTACGGGACTTATCACAGATACGCAGTATTTT
-	-	TRBV6-1	TRBJ2-2	CASTLSAGELFF	TGTGCCAGCACCCTGAGTGCCGGGGAGCTGTTTTTT
-	-	TRBV6-5	TRBJ2-7	CASSSEQVTYEQYF	TGTGCCAGCAGTTCGGAACAGGTTACCTACGAGCAGTACTTC
-	-	TRBV14	TRBJ1-2	CASSQGAPQLYGYTF	TGTGCCAGCAGCCAAGGGGCCCCGCAACTCTATGGCTACACCTTC